Below, 18 T cell receptor beta chains from the same sample are listed, as sequenced in a study of response to subunit inactivated influenza vaccine. In TCRdb, the RT-PCR reads were re-called with MiXCR into one record per CDR3 protein. Altogether more than 600,000 distinct CDR3 sequences are present, around 18% being singletons, with the ten largest covering roughly a tenth. Sample: PBMCs from blood, taken roughly 5 days after vaccination. These receptors originate from a man aged 50 to 59 who received an inactivated influenza vaccine.

This clonotype was seen repeatedly, ten times or more. V gene TRBV5-6 combines with J gene TRBJ2-7, with D possibly matching TRBD1 (6 bases). This CDR3 is built from 14 residues. Germline assignment: CDR1 SGHDT and CDR2 YYEEEE. V shed 0 bases and J shed 7 bases, with 14 bases lying between them. The CDR3 region has the DNA TGTGCCAGCAGCTTGGCCGGACAGTCGGGGGAGCAGTACTTC. Its translation: CASSLAGQSGEQYF.

The chain has TRBV13 and TRBJ2-7; 8 bases are shared with TRBD2. V shed 0 bases, J shed 2 bases, and the junction held 3 bases outside the gene matches. The CDR3 is made up of 15 amino acids. Germline lookup yields CDR1 PRHDT and CDR2 FYEKMQ (reference sequence). The chain's CDR3 is CASSLGREVAYEQYF. In DNA form, the CDR3 reads TGTGCCAGCAGCTTAGGGCGGGAGGTAGCCTACGAGCAGTACTTC.

V is TRBV20-1 and J is TRBJ2-1, with D possibly TRBD1 on 5 matching bases. The V and J ends lost 6 bases and 1 base respectively, with 10 bases between them. The CDR3 is made up of 13 amino acids. Germline CDR1 is DFQATT and CDR2 is SNEGSKA (reference sequence). The DNA for the CDR3 is TGCAGTGCGTATCAGGGTTCCTACAATGAGCAGTTCTTC. Its translation is CSAYQGSYNEQFF.

V is TRBV28 and J is TRBJ1-2; D perhaps matches TRBD1 (5 bases). Germline loops: CDR1 MDHEN, CDR2 SYDVKM. V lost 6 bases, J lost 0 bases, and 17 bases lay in between. CDR3 size: 16 residues. The CDR3 bases are TGTGCCAGCAGGCTCGCCGGGGCAGGCTCTAACTATGGCTACACCTTC. Its protein is CASRLAGAGSNYGYTF.

The chain carries TRBV10-3 and TRBJ2-1, with 13 bases fitting TRBD2. The CDR3 loop spans 17 amino acids. The germline CDR1 and CDR2 sequences are ENHRY and SYGVKD. J was trimmed by 9 bases and V by 4 bases; bases with no gene match: 12. This chain's CDR3 is CAISGPGLAGTYGEQFF. The CDR3 DNA reads TGTGCCATCAGTGGCCCGGGACTAGCGGGGACCTACGGTGAGCAGTTCTTC.

The genes are TRBV12-3 or TRBV12-4 and TRBJ1-5, with 8 positions matching TRBD1. This CDR3 region has 16 residues. The junction had 14 bases not matched to a gene; V was cut back by 7 bases and J by 6 bases. CDR3 DNA: TGTGCCAGCACCACCTTCGGACAGGGACGAAGTCAGCCCCAGCATTTT. The encoded protein is CASTTFGQGRSQPQHF.

V gene TRBV20-1 combines with J gene TRBJ1-2, with 8 bases identical to TRBD1. Germline CDR1 reads DFQATT; CDR2 reads SNEGSKA (reference sequence). This CDR3 contains 17 residues. The V and J ends lost 6 bases and 6 bases, in that order; junction bases with no gene match: 21. CDR3 loop: CSATRRRQGAQGDGYTF. CDR3 in DNA: TGCAGTGCCACCCGAAGGAGGCAGGGGGCGCAGGGGGATGGCTACACCTTC.

The J gene is TRBJ2-1, the V gene TRBV4-1, with D perhaps matching TRBD2 (5 bases). Trimming removed 4 bases from V and 0 bases from J, with 16 bases in between. Per the germline V gene, CDR1 is MGHRA and CDR2 is YSYEKL. The length of the CDR3 is 17 residues. Written as DNA, the CDR3 is TGCGCCAGCAGCCTAAGAGGGCCCAGAAGCTCCTACAATGAGCAGTTCTTC. Residues: CASSLRGPRSSYNEQFF.

The chain recombines TRBV20-1 with TRBJ1-5; D is uncertain. The V end was cut by 0 bases, the J end by 4 bases, with 13 bases between. CDR1 DFQATT and CDR2 SNEGSKA come from the germline V gene (reference sequence). The CDR3 extends over 15 amino acids. The CDR3 DNA sequence: TGCAGTGCTAGAGATCTTGTCACTGGGAATCAGCCCCAGCATTTT. Translation gives CSARDLVTGNQPQHF.

This clonotype was found a few times. This chain connects TRBV7-6 to TRBJ1-5; D remains ambiguous. V was clipped by 0 bases and J by 9 bases, with 12 bases between them. This CDR3 comprises 14 residues. Germline CDR1 SGHVS, CDR2 FNYEAQ. For the CDR3, the DNA is TGTGCCAGCAGCTTAGCCAGAGAGCTGGGGCCCCAGCATTTT. Its protein product is CASSLARELGPQHF. The full variable domain, rest sourced from reference TRBV7-6 and TRBJ1-5, is GAGVSQSPRYKVTKRGQDVALRCDPISGHVSLYWYRQALGQGPEFLTYFNYEAQQDKSGLPNDRFSAERPEGSISTLTIQRTEQRDSAMYRCASSLARELGPQHFGDGTRLSIL.

This sequence joins TRBV28 and TRBJ2-5; D is uncertain. This CDR3 has 16 residues. V lost 1 base, J lost 5 bases, and 17 bases lay in between. Germline V CDR1 and CDR2: MDHEN, SYDVKM. CDR3 bases: TGTGCCAGCAGTTTATTTGAAAGTGTGGCTTTGGAGACCCAGTACTTC. Its translation: CASSLFESVALETQYF.

The CDR3 sequence is CASSSQGRLSYEQYF. The CDR3 DNA reads as TGTGCCAGCAGTTCTCAGGGTCGTCTTTCCTACGAGCAGTACTTC. The chain links TRBV27 to TRBJ2-7; the D gene is possibly TRBD1 (5 bases). Germline V gene lookup returns CDR1 MNHEY and CDR2 SMNVEV (reference sequence). The ends were cut back, 4 bases at V and 1 base at J, with 14 bases in the middle. CDR3 length: 15 residues.

This clonotype was detected ten times or more. The chain combines TRBV3-1 with TRBJ2-7; either TRBD1 or TRBD2 may fit D (6 bases each). The CDR3 extends over 16 amino acids. V was pared by 4 bases and J by 0 bases, with 16 bases between. Germline-derived CDR1 and CDR2 are LGHDT and YNNKEL (reference sequence). The CDR3 protein is CASSRFEGGSSYEQYF. For the CDR3, the DNA is TGTGCCAGCAGCCGTTTCGAAGGGGGGAGCTCCTACGAGCAGTACTTC.

This clonotype was recorded a few times. The V and J genes are TRBV12-3 or TRBV12-4 and TRBJ1-2, with D possibly matching TRBD1 (6 bases). The CDR3 has 14 amino acids. V was cut by 4 bases and J by 4 bases, with 13 bases left in between. CDR3 in amino acids: CASSSRGGFYGYTF. In DNA, the CDR3 is TGTGCCAGCAGTTCCCGGGGGGGCTTCTATGGCTACACCTTC.

The rearrangement uses TRBV28 and TRBJ1-5; D is unclear. Germline CDR1 and CDR2: MDHEN and SYDVKM. V lost 10 bases to trimming and J lost 2 bases, with 18 bases between them. The CDR3 length is 15 residues. DNA of the CDR3: TGTGCCACCCACGGTCCCTCCCGCGGCAATCAGCCCCAGCATTTT. It yields the protein CATHGPSRGNQPQHF.

This clonotype was seen repeatedly, ten times or more. The chain has TRBV12-3 or TRBV12-4 and TRBJ2-7; D perhaps matches TRBD2 (6 bases). The CDR3 spans 14 residues. The V end was cut by 3 bases, the J end by 5 bases, with 14 bases between. CDR3 sequence reads: CASSFGSGGNEQYF. The DNA of the CDR3 is TGTGCCAGCAGTTTCGGCTCCGGGGGAAACGAGCAGTACTTC.

The genes are TRBV5-1 and TRBJ1-1; TRBD1 agrees at 8 bases. Per germline, CDR1 SGHRS and CDR2 YFSETQ. This CDR3 has 16 amino acids. V dropped 0 bases and J dropped 1; count of bases not matched to a gene: 5. CDR3: CASSLVGQGANTEAFF. The DNA of the CDR3 is TGCGCCAGCAGCTTGGTCGGGCAGGGGGCGAACACTGAAGCTTTCTTT.

This clonotype appeared once. This chain uses TRBV15 with TRBJ2-7; D possibly uses TRBD1 or TRBD2 (5 bases each). Germline lookup yields CDR1 LNHNV and CDR2 YYDKDF (reference sequence). The CDR3 sequence is 13 residues long. V dropped 4 bases and J dropped 5 bases, with 12 bases sitting between them. This CDR3 reads CATSMRGRHEQYF. The CDR3 DNA sequence: TGTGCCACCAGCATGAGGGGACGGCACGAGCAGTACTTC.